A single T cell receptor beta chain is shown here with its context. TCRdb independently ran MiXCR on the 5' RACE reads; one entry per CDR3 protein. The repertoire holds 250,000 to 400,000 distinct CDR3 sequences, with approximately 4.3% as singletons. Trimming stripped 5 bases from V and 1 base from J, with 5 bases between. CDR3 length: 12 amino acids. Per germline, CDR1 MNHNY and CDR2 SVGAGI (reference sequence). The data derive from a study of T cells after yellow fever vaccination. Source: PBMCs, taken 15 days after the yellow fever booster vaccination. This TCR was recovered from a man between 18 and 29 years old who received the YFV17D yellow fever vaccine. The rearrangement uses TRBV6-6 and TRBJ1-1; D remains ambiguous. The CDR3 reads CASSHQNTEAFF. CDR3 nucleotide sequence: TGTGCCAGCAGTCATCAGAACACTGAAGCTTTCTTT.